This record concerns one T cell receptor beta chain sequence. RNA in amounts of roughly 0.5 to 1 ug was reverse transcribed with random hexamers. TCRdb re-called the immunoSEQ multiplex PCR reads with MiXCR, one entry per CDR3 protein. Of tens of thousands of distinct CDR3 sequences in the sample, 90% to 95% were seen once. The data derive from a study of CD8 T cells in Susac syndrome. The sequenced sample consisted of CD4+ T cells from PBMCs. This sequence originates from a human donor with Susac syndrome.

The CDR3 sequence is CSAPDRVLSNEQFF. DNA for the CDR3: TGCAGTGCTCCCGACAGGGTGTTGAGCAATGAGCAGTTCTTC. V and J are TRBV20-1 and TRBJ2-1; 7 bases fit TRBD1. V gave up 5 bases and J gave up 6 bases; unmatched junction bases: 10. The CDR3 has 14 amino acids. Per germline, CDR1 DFQATT and CDR2 SNEGSKA (reference sequence).